This T cell receptor (beta chain) was sequenced for a study of T cells after yellow fever vaccination (dated by TCRdb to 2018 to 2020). Regarding the complete study: Libraries from fractions with low cell numbers were prepared with the SMART-Seq v4 Ultra Low Input RNA kit. To follow T-cell clones before and after primary and booster YFV17D yellow fever vaccination, bulk TCR alpha and beta repertoires were sequenced over time. Two healthy male donors, one aged 18 to 29 and one aged 30 to 40 years, were included in the cohort. Bulk PBMC replicates and cell subsets were isolated from blood drawn at multiple timepoints before and after both primary and secondary immunization. What the study reported, not specific to this receptor: After the booster, most of the clones that had expanded following primary vaccination were detected again (just under 97% of CD4 and around 90% of CD8), which suggests that memory was broadly maintained. Because the study included only a couple of donors, the extent to which the findings can be generalized is limited. The secondary T-cell response was found to be weaker but faster than the primary response, with a peak reached on day 5 rather than on day 15. A small share of clonotypes was detected in both CD4 and CD8 compartments, with the overlap likely arising from convergent recombination. Computational filtering was required because FACS-sorted repertoires could contain abundant contaminating clonotypes from the bulk population.

The junction shows trimming of 4 bases on V and 3 bases on J, and the gene matches do not reach 8 bases of it. From the cysteine up to the phenylalanine, the CDR3 has a length of 15 residues. CDR3 DNA only is kept here, 45 bases in frame from base 1. The germline V gene yields SQVTM for CDR1 and ANQGSEA for CDR2. TCR cDNA was synthesized by 5'RACE template switching, which introduced a universal primer site and unique molecular identifiers. cDNA synthesis was primed from both the TCR alpha and TCR beta constant segments. Libraries were amplified in two PCR steps, with sample barcodes and sequencing adapters added in the second step. Sequencing of the libraries was done on either Illumina HiSeq 2500 (2x100 bp) or NovaSeq (2x150 bp). Turning to the authors' computational methods: Reads were demultiplexed and collapsed into UMI consensus sequences with MIGEC, and V(D)J alignment was performed with MiXCR. Using edgeR on replicate PBMC samples, clonotypes were called vaccine-responding if FDR was below 0.01 and the log2 fold change was above 5 up to day 15. Bulk clonotypes were assigned CD4 or CD8 identity according to which sequenced CD4 or CD8 repertoire held them at higher abundance. Using fastp trimming at Q25 and MiXCR clonotype assembly, TCRdb reanalyzed the public sequencing data and kept in-frame beta chains. Rows with one shared CDR3 protein collapse into an entry with the most common genes and DNA. Here the V and J calls rest on TCRdb's processing, not on the authors' analysis. This sample holds some 550,000 distinct CDR3 sequences; less than 20% were observed only once. The ten largest clones capture around an eighth of the sample.

Concerning this clonotype: It has no known antigen specificity. Base qualities are missing; no much larger clone stands one base away.

Read against the paper, the sample's treatment or condition label means: live attenuated yellow fever vaccine strain. Two biological replicates of bulk PBMCs were collected at each blood-draw timepoint. A standard Ficoll-Paque protocol was used to isolate PBMCs from peripheral blood. TriZol was used to extract RNA from bulk PBMCs, CD4 and CD8 fractions, and dextramer-positive and dextramer-negative fractions. The rearranged chain carries TRBV29-1 and TRBJ2-3; the junction holds 9 bases that match TRBD2. This TCR was recovered from a man aged 25-45 years who received the YFV17D yellow fever vaccine. Sequenced material: PBMCs, taken 15 days after the yellow fever booster vaccination. This receptor has the CDR3 CSVAGAGGSTDTQYF. Read as DNA, the sequence is TGCAGCGTTGCCGGAGCGGGAGGATCGACAGATACGCAGTATTTT.